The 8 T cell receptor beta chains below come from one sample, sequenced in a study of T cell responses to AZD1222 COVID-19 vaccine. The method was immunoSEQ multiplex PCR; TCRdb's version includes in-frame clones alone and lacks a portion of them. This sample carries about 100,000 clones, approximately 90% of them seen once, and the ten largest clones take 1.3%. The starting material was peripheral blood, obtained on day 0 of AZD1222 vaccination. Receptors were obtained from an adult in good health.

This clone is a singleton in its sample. CDR3: CASSYKDSPLHF. Written as DNA, the CDR3 is TGTGCCAGCAGTTACAAAGATTCACCCCTCCACTTT. The chain links TRBV6-5 to TRBJ1-6; D gene uncertain. The CDR3 is made up of 12 amino acids. Germline V gene sequence: CDR1 MNHEY, CDR2 SVGAGI. Trimming removed 2 bases from V and 8 bases from J, with 4 bases in between.

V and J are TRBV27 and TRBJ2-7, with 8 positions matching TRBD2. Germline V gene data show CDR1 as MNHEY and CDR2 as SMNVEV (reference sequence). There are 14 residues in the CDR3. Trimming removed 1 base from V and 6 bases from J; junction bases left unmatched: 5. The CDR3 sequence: CASSLWGGGIEQYF. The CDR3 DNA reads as TGTGCCAGCAGTTTATGGGGCGGGGGGATCGAGCAGTACTTC.

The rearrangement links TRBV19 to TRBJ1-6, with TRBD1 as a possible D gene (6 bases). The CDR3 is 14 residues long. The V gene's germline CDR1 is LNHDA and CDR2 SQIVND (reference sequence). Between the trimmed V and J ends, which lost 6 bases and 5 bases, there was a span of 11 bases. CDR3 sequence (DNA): TGTGCCAGTAGGCGGACAGTGGATAATTCACCCCTCCACTTT. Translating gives CASRRTVDNSPLHF. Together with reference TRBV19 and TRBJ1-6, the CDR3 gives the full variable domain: DGGITQSPKYLFRKEGQNVTLSCEQNLNHDAMYWYRQDPGQGLRLIYYSQIVNDFQKGDIAEGYSVSREKKESFPLTVTSAQKNPTAFYLCASRRTVDNSPLHFGNGTRLTVT.

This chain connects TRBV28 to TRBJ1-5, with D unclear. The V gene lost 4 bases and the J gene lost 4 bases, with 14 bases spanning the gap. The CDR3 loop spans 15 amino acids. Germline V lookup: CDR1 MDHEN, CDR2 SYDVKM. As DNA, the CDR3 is TGTGCCAGCAGTTCCCCCGGGCAGCCGAATCAGCCCCAGCATTTT. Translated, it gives CASSSPGQPNQPQHF.

CDR3 DNA: TGTGCCAGCAGCGCCACAGCGGGACAGGGAGAGACCCAGTACTTC. Translating gives CASSATAGQGETQYF. V usage is TRBV7-3 and J usage is TRBJ2-5; TRBD1 aligns across 9 bases. The V gene's germline CDR1 is SGHTA and CDR2 FQGTGA. There are 15 residues in the CDR3. The J segment lost 4 bases and the V segment lost 5 bases, leaving 8 bases of the junction unmatched.

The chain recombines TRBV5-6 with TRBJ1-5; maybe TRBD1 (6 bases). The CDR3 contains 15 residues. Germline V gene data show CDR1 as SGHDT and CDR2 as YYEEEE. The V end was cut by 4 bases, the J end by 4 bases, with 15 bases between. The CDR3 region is CASSVRTAPNQPQHF. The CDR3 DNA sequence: TGTGCCAGCAGCGTCCGGACAGCTCCGAATCAGCCCCAGCATTTT.

The chain's CDR3 is CASSSNYRDGVGYTF. CDR3 nucleotide sequence: TGCGCCAGCAGCTCAAACTACAGGGACGGAGTTGGCTACACCTTC. This rearrangement joins TRBV5-1 to TRBJ1-2, with a weak D call TRBD1 (6 bases). Germline CDR1 and CDR2: SGHRS and YFSETQ. Between the trimmed V and J ends, which lost 3 bases and 7 bases, there was a span of 19 bases. The CDR3 is made up of 15 amino acids.

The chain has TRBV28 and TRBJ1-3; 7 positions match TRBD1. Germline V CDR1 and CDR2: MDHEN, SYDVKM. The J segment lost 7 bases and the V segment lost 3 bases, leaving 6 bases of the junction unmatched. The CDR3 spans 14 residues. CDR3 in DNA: TGTGCCAGCAGTTTCGTAGAACAGGGGAACACCATATATTTT. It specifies CASSFVEQGNTIYF.